These 24 T cell receptor beta chains were sequenced from one sample in a study of beta chain features in type 1 diabetes. Since all of the isolated RNA was reverse transcribed, expressed TCRB transcripts were what got sequenced. Clones were read by immunoSEQ multiplex PCR, and TCRdb kept only the in-frame ones, dropping some. The data contain about 220,000 clones, 9.5% to 13% of them singletons. Sequencing input: central memory CD4+ T cells from blood. The source is a man aged 18 to 29 in good health.

This clone occurred a few times. The chain is built from TRBV4-1 and TRBJ1-2; D is unclear. The germline V gene has CDR1 MGHRA and CDR2 YSYEKL. V was pared by 0 bases and J by 1 base, with 9 bases between. CDR3 length: 15 amino acids. CDR3 amino acids: CASSQDRGVNYGYTF. The CDR3 region has the DNA TGCGCCAGCAGCCAAGACCGCGGAGTTAACTATGGCTACACCTTC.

This clone occurred a few times. This chain uses TRBV29-1 with TRBJ2-6, with 11 bases fitting TRBD1. The CDR3 has 16 amino acids. Germline values: CDR1 SQVTM, CDR2 ANQGSEA. The V gene end was trimmed by 6 bases and the J gene end by 3 bases; junction bases not matched to a gene: 7. The CDR3 here is CSVGTGGIFGANVLTF. CDR3 in DNA: TGCAGCGTCGGGACAGGGGGAATTTTTGGGGCCAACGTCCTGACTTTC.

The chain links TRBV18 to TRBJ2-7; D call uncertain. Germline CDR1 KGHSH, CDR2 LQKENI. The CDR3 runs 14 residues. Trimming took 3 bases from V and 6 from J, leaving 15 bases between them. CDR3 bases: TGTGCCAGCTCACCCAACTGGAGCAGTCTCGAGCAGTACTTC. It specifies CASSPNWSSLEQYF.

CDR3 nucleotide sequence: TGTGCCAGCAGCCCCGGAGAGCGATCCTACAATGAGCAGTTCTTC. This codes for CASSPGERSYNEQFF. The chain links TRBV27 to TRBJ2-1, with D unclear. Trimming shortened V by 6 bases and J by 1 base, and 13 bases separated the two germline ends. From germline, CDR1 is MNHEY and CDR2 SMNVEV (reference sequence). There are 15 residues in the CDR3.

The CDR3 spells CAWSAGLANGETQYF. The CDR3 coding sequence is TGTGCCTGGAGTGCGGGACTAGCGAACGGAGAGACCCAGTACTTC. This chain connects TRBV30 to TRBJ2-5; 10 positions match TRBD2. Trimming cost V 1 base and J 4 bases; bases outside gene matches: 6. The germline V gene has CDR1 GTSNPN and CDR2 SVGIG (reference sequence). This CDR3 is built from 15 residues.

This clone was detected only a few times. The chain carries TRBV19 and TRBJ2-1, with TRBD2 matching over 9 bases. The CDR3 has 14 amino acids. CDR1 and CDR2 (germline): LNHDA, SQIVND (reference sequence). The junction had 9 bases not matched to a gene; V was cut back by 7 bases and J by 8 bases. CDR3 coding DNA: TGTGCCAGTATGCGGGAGGGCCTCCCGTATGAGCAGTTCTTC. As protein: CASMREGLPYEQFF. Supplemented by reference TRBV19 and TRBJ2-1, the full variable domain reads DGGITQSPKYLFRKEGQNVTLSCEQNLNHDAMYWYRQDPGQGLRLIYYSQIVNDFQKGDIAEGYSVSREKKESFPLTVTSAQKNPTAFYLCASMREGLPYEQFFGPGTRLTVL.

This clone was detected many times. This rearrangement joins TRBV14 to TRBJ2-7; D possibly uses TRBD1 or TRBD2 (6 bases each). The V end was cut by 3 bases, the J end by 6 bases, with 12 bases between. Germline loops: CDR1 SGHDN, CDR2 FVKESK. The CDR3 is made up of 13 amino acids. DNA of the CDR3: TGTGCCAGCAGCCAGGCCAGGGGACTCGAGCAGTACTTC. As protein: CASSQARGLEQYF.

This clone was seen only a few times. The gene calls are TRBV18 and TRBJ2-3; 7 bases agree with TRBD1. From germline, CDR1 is KGHSH and CDR2 LQKENI. The CDR3 covers 14 residues. V shed 4 bases, J shed 9 bases, and the junction held 10 bases outside the gene matches. The CDR3 nucleotides read TGTGCCAGCTCACTTGCACAGGGGACGGGGACGCAGTATTTT. Its translation is CASSLAQGTGTQYF.

This chain uses TRBV5-1 with TRBJ2-6, with 7 bases matching TRBD1. The V gene's germline CDR1 is SGHRS and CDR2 YFSETQ. J was trimmed by 0 bases and V by 3 bases; bases with no gene match: 6. This CDR3 has 17 residues. The CDR3 DNA sequence: TGCGCCAGCAGCTACGGGGACAGACTCTCTGGGGCCAACGTCCTGACTTTC. This sequence encodes CASSYGDRLSGANVLTF. The complete variable domain, with remaining parts taken from reference TRBV5-1 and TRBJ2-6, reads KAGVTQTPRYLIKTRGQQVTLSCSPISGHRSVSWYQQTPGQGLQFLFEYFSETQRNKGNFPGRFSGRQFSNSRSEMNVSTLELGDSALYLCASSYGDRLSGANVLTFGAGSRLTVL.

This clone was counted a few times. The chain combines TRBV7-4 with TRBJ2-5; D remains unclear. This CDR3 has 14 amino acids. V shed 5 bases and J shed 2 bases, with 12 bases lying between them. Germline V lookup: CDR1 SGHVT, CDR2 SQSDAQ. CDR3 loop: CASSPVGSQETQYF. CDR3 coding DNA: TGTGCCAGCAGCCCCGTCGGGTCGCAAGAGACCCAGTACTTC.

This clone appeared a few times. The rearrangement joins TRBV5-1 to TRBJ2-7; 7 bases map to TRBD1. Germline CDR1 reads SGHRS; CDR2 reads YFSETQ. Losses at the gene ends were 0 bases for V and 2 bases for J; bases not matched to a gene: 2. The CDR3 has 14 amino acids. Here the CDR3 reads CASSLVQGAYEQYF. In DNA form, the CDR3 reads TGCGCCAGCAGCTTGGTCCAGGGGGCCTACGAGCAGTACTTC.

V usage is TRBV14 and J usage is TRBJ2-6, with D tentatively TRBD1 (6 bases). The CDR3 is 17 amino acids. V was cut by 0 bases and J by 0 bases, with 9 bases left in between. Germline V gene sequence: CDR1 SGHDN, CDR2 FVKESK. Here the CDR3 DNA reads TGTGCCAGCAGCCAAGATCCCAGGGGCTCTGGGGCCAACGTCCTGACTTTC. Its translation: CASSQDPRGSGANVLTF. The full variable domain, with the rest looked up from reference TRBV14 and TRBJ2-6, is EAGVTQFPSHSVIEKGQTVTLRCDPISGHDNLYWYRRVMGKEIKFLLHFVKESKQDESGMPNNRFLAERTGGTYSTLKVQPAELEDSGVYFCASSQDPRGSGANVLTFGAGSRLTVL.

In its sample, this clone was seen a few times. The rearrangement joins TRBV5-1 to TRBJ2-6; D gene uncertain. The CDR3 contains 15 residues. V gave up 0 bases and J gave up 0 bases, with 4 bases separating them. Germline lookup yields CDR1 SGHRS and CDR2 YFSETQ. CDR3 coding DNA: TGCGCCAGCAGCTTGGATCACTCTGGGGCCAACGTCCTGACTTTC. It translates to CASSLDHSGANVLTF.

This clone occurred a few times. This chain joins TRBV18 and TRBJ1-4, with D perhaps matching TRBD1 (6 bases). The CDR3 has 15 amino acids. The V gene's germline CDR1 is KGHSH and CDR2 LQKENI. V shed 0 bases and J shed 6 bases, with 11 bases lying between them. CDR3: CASSPPRGGDEKLFF. In nucleotides, the CDR3 is TGTGCCAGCTCACCACCGCGAGGGGGAGATGAAAAACTGTTTTTT.

This clone was recorded at least ten times. The same CDR3 can be traced to other DNA sequences in this sample. The rearrangement uses TRBV14 and TRBJ1-2; D remains unclear. The CDR3 runs 13 residues. The V gene lost 1 base and the J gene lost 1 base, with 4 bases spanning the gap. Looked up from germline, CDR1 is SGHDN and CDR2 is FVKESK. The CDR3 region is CASSQGGNYGYTF. In DNA, the CDR3 is TGTGCCAGCAGCCAAGGGGGTAACTATGGCTACACCTTC.

This clone was detected a few times. The gene calls are TRBV25-1 and TRBJ2-3; 9 nucleotides align to TRBD1. V shed 5 bases and J 2 bases; nucleotides not matched to a gene: 8. This CDR3 comprises 16 residues. The germline V gene has CDR1 MGHDK and CDR2 SYGVNS. The chain's CDR3 is CASSIRTGVLTDTQYF. In nucleotides, the CDR3 is TGTGCCAGCAGTATAAGGACAGGGGTCCTCACAGATACGCAGTATTTT.

This clone has only a few counts. V is TRBV29-1 and J is TRBJ2-3; 7 nucleotides align to TRBD1. The length of the CDR3 is 14 residues. Trimming took 7 bases from V and 6 from J; bases not matched to a gene: 13. The germline CDR1 and CDR2 sequences are SQVTM and ANQGSEA. The CDR3 DNA follows: TGCAGCGCCCGGGGACAGCCCCCTCGTGATACGCAGTATTTT. Amino acids: CSARGQPPRDTQYF.

This clone has just a few counts. CDR3 sequence (DNA): TGTGCCAGCAGTGAGCGGGGGGTGAAGACCCAGTACTTC. Translating it yields CASSERGVKTQYF. The J gene is TRBJ2-5, the V gene TRBV2; 8 bases are shared with TRBD2. Germline V gene data show CDR1 as SNHLY and CDR2 as FYNNEI. V shed 3 bases, J shed 6 bases, and the junction held 3 bases outside the gene matches. The CDR3 has 13 residues.

This chain connects TRBV7-2 to TRBJ2-3; TRBD2 is a possible D gene (6 bases). There are 16 residues in the CDR3. V dropped 6 bases and J dropped 0 bases, with 16 bases sitting between them. The germline CDR1 and CDR2 sequences are SGHTA and FQGNSA. CDR3 nucleotides: TGTGCCAGCAGACAACGACTAGATTCTAGCACAGATACGCAGTATTTT. It encodes CASRQRLDSSTDTQYF.

The chain combines TRBV5-4 with TRBJ1-3; 8 positions match TRBD1. The CDR3 contains 16 residues. The ends lost 2 bases at V and 4 bases at J; junction bases unmatched: 8. Germline V CDR1 and CDR2: SGHNT, YYREEE (reference sequence). CDR3 loop: CASSFDRGVWGNTIYF. DNA for the CDR3: TGTGCCAGCAGCTTCGACAGGGGAGTCTGGGGAAACACCATATATTTT.

This clone was observed a single time. This chain connects TRBV30 to TRBJ2-5; D is unresolved. The CDR3 spans 14 residues. Germline V gives CDR1 GTSNPN, CDR2 SVGIG (reference sequence). V was cut by 2 bases and J by 2 bases, with 12 bases left in between. CDR3: CAWSFVSVQETQYF. The CDR3 DNA sequence: TGTGCCTGGAGTTTCGTAAGCGTGCAAGAGACCCAGTACTTC.

This chain's CDR3 is CASTNPGTYNEQFF. CDR3 bases: TGTGCCAGCACCAATCCGGGGACCTACAATGAGCAGTTCTTC. The chain recombines TRBV28 with TRBJ2-1; possible D gene TRBD2, 5 bases. V lost 7 bases and J lost 2, with 12 bases in between. The V gene's germline CDR1 is MDHEN and CDR2 SYDVKM. CDR3 length equals 14 residues.

The chain joins TRBV10-3 to TRBJ1-1, with D unresolved. The CDR3 runs to 14 residues. V was trimmed by 0 bases and J by 6 bases, leaving 11 bases between them. Germline V gene data show CDR1 as ENHRY and CDR2 as SYGVKD. The CDR3 here is CAISESAGWAEAFF. The CDR3 coding sequence is TGTGCCATCAGTGAGTCGGCAGGATGGGCTGAAGCTTTCTTT.

This chain links TRBV7-8 with TRBJ2-3; unclear D gene. The ends were cut back, 5 bases at V and 2 bases at J, with 11 bases in the middle. Looked up from germline, CDR1 is SGHVS and CDR2 is FQNEAQ. The CDR3 is 14 amino acids. In DNA, the CDR3 is TGTGCCAGCAGCGCCATACCTTCCACAGATACGCAGTATTTT. This gives the protein CASSAIPSTDTQYF.